What follows describes a single TCR beta chain. This entry belongs to a study of blood T cell repertoires in COVID-19. As for the study in general: The origin of the acute and convalescent COVID-19 samples was the United States, Italy and Spain. T cells, B-cell-depleted T cells, or PBMCs provided the cDNA or gDNA that served as material.

The CDR3 is 15 residues long. V trimming: 0 bases; J trimming: 7 bases; junction bases outside the gene matches: 7. In germline, CDR1 is SGHRS, CDR2 YFSETQ. Original analysis: Reference gene primers were amplified, and this amplification served to estimate nucleated cell counts. Profiled with immunoSEQ multiplex PCR; TCRdb holds only in-frame clones, not every one. V, J and clone size were drawn from that table, and D and trimming were deduced from the DNA. This sample has about 250,000 clones, with about 80% found just once. The receptor's source is a woman at least 80 years old with acute or convalescent COVID-19. The rearrangement joins TRBV5-1 to TRBJ2-7; the match to TRBD1 covers 10 bases. The sample comprised peripheral blood. The DNA of the CDR3 is TGCGCCAGCAGCTTGGCGGGACAGGGGATGGGGGAGCAGTACTTC. Protein sequence: CASSLAGQGMGEQYF.